The 28 T cell receptor beta chains reported below all come from one sample, sequenced in a study of human T cells and chemical hapten exposure. TCRdb reanalysed the 5' RACE reads using MiXCR and keeps one entry per CDR3 protein. The table has 80,000 or so distinct CDR3 sequences, about 15% seen once. Unfractionated whole blood yielded total RNA. Receptors originate from a female donor in good health.

This clonotype appeared a few times. CDR3 sequence reads: CASSLEGLGEAFF. The CDR3, as DNA: TGTGCCAGCAGCCTTGAGGGTCTCGGCGAAGCTTTCTTT. This rearrangement joins TRBV3-1 to TRBJ1-1; D is undetermined. The ends were cut back, 4 bases at V and 8 bases at J, with 14 bases in the middle. Germline-derived CDR1 and CDR2 are LGHDT and YNNKEL (reference sequence). The CDR3 runs 13 residues. Looking up the rest from reference TRBV3-1 and TRBJ1-1 gives the full variable domain: DTAVSQTPKYLVTQMGNDKSIKCEQNLGHDTMYWYKQDSKKFLKIMFSYNNKELIINETVPNRFSPKSPDKAHLNLHINSLELGDSAVYFCASSLEGLGEAFFGQGTRLTVV.

This sequence joins TRBV9 and TRBJ2-1; TRBD2 matches at 8 bases. V gave up 0 bases and J gave up 7 bases; unmatched junction bases: 3. The CDR3 sequence is 14 residues long. Germline CDR1 SGDLS, CDR2 YYNGEE. The chain's CDR3 is CASSVVAGKNEQFF. CDR3 coding DNA: TGTGCCAGCAGCGTAGTAGCGGGAAAGAATGAGCAGTTCTTC.

This clonotype is medium-sized. This chain connects TRBV6-5 to TRBJ1-6, with D possibly being TRBD1 (5 bases). Between the trimmed V and J ends, which lost 4 bases and 10 bases, there was a span of 14 bases. The CDR3 has 14 amino acids. Germline V lookup: CDR1 MNHEY, CDR2 SVGAGI. CDR3 region: CASSLGRETSPLHF. The CDR3 coding sequence is TGTGCCAGCAGTTTAGGCAGGGAGACATCACCCCTCCACTTT.

V gene TRBV6-5 combines with J gene TRBJ2-1; no firm D call. V shed 6 bases and J shed 6 bases, with 12 bases lying between them. The CDR3 has 13 residues. In germline, CDR1 is MNHEY, CDR2 SVGAGI. For the CDR3, the DNA is TGTGCCAGCAGCTGGACGGCCGGCAATGAGCAGTTCTTC. Its translation is CASSWTAGNEQFF.

In this sample, this clonotype turned up many times. The chain employs TRBV25-1 and TRBJ1-2; D gene uncertain. The CDR3 is 13 amino acids. CDR1 is MGHDK and CDR2 is SYGVNS in the germline V gene. V shed 1 base and J shed 5 bases, with 8 bases lying between them. In DNA form, the CDR3 reads TGTGCCAGCAGTGAATTTTCGATATATGGCTACACCTTC. It encodes CASSEFSIYGYTF.

There are a few counts of this clonotype. The rearrangement joins TRBV7-9 to TRBJ1-2; TRBD1 matches at 7 bases. After removal of 2 bases from V and 7 bases from J, the junction contained 16 bases not matched to a gene. CDR1 SEHNR and CDR2 FQNEAQ come from the germline V gene (reference sequence). The length of the CDR3 is 17 residues. This CDR3 reads CASSLSWNRGGSFGYTF. The CDR3 DNA reads TGTGCCAGCAGCTTATCGTGGAACAGGGGAGGATCTTTTGGCTACACCTTC.

The chain combines TRBV4-1 with TRBJ2-7; a weak D match, TRBD1 (6 bases). This CDR3 spans 15 amino acids. Looked up from germline, CDR1 is MGHRA and CDR2 is YSYEKL. V was clipped by 0 bases and J by 4 bases, with 13 bases between them. CDR3 nucleotides: TGCGCCAGCAGCCAAGATCTAGGACAGCCATACGAGCAGTACTTC. Its translation is CASSQDLGQPYEQYF.

V and J are TRBV5-1 and TRBJ2-3; 7 bases match TRBD2. Germline CDR1 reads SGHRS; CDR2 reads YFSETQ. This CDR3 has 16 amino acids. V gave up 3 bases and J gave up 2 bases; unmatched junction bases: 9. This CDR3 is CASSSLGGESTDTQYF. The DNA for the CDR3 is TGCGCCAGCAGCTCTCTGGGGGGGGAGTCCACAGATACGCAGTATTTT.

This clonotype was counted many times. The chain is built from TRBV20-1 and TRBJ1-4; TRBD1 agrees at 7 bases. The CDR3 runs 13 residues. Germline lookup yields CDR1 DFQATT and CDR2 SNEGSKA (reference sequence). V shed 3 bases and J 4 bases; nucleotides not matched to a gene: 2. The CDR3 DNA follows: TGCAGTGCTAGCCGGGACAGTAATGAAAAACTGTTTTTT. Translated, it gives CSASRDSNEKLFF.

J is TRBJ2-1 and V is TRBV20-1; 7 bases match TRBD1. V gave up 3 bases and J gave up 2 bases; unmatched junction bases: 7. The germline V gene encodes CDR1 DFQATT and CDR2 SNEGSKA (reference sequence). CDR3 length: 15 amino acids. CDR3 DNA sequence: TGCAGTGCTAGGGATGACAGGGTTCCCTACAATGAGCAGTTCTTC. Its protein is CSARDDRVPYNEQFF.

CDR3 in DNA: TGTGCCAGCAGCTTACGGCCGGGGATTCGAGTCACTGAAGCTTTCTTT. Residues: CASSLRPGIRVTEAFF. The chain employs TRBV13 and TRBJ1-1; D remains unclear. In germline, CDR1 is PRHDT, CDR2 FYEKMQ (reference sequence). The germline V and J ends were trimmed by 2 bases and 4 bases, with 17 bases remaining between them. This CDR3 contains 16 residues.

This clonotype was seen a few times. The V call is TRBV3-1, the J call TRBJ2-3, with 10 bases aligning to TRBD2. In germline, CDR1 is LGHDT, CDR2 YNNKEL (reference sequence). The CDR3 is 16 amino acids. V lost 6 bases to trimming and J lost 3 bases; unmatched junction nucleotides: 9. Written as DNA, the CDR3 is TGTGCCAGCAGACTTGGGACTAGCGAGGAGACAGATACGCAGTATTTT. Protein sequence: CASRLGTSEETDTQYF.

This clonotype was observed a few times. The chain employs TRBV28 and TRBJ2-3, with 8 bases lining up with TRBD1. The CDR3 runs 13 residues. The germline gives CDR1 MDHEN, CDR2 SYDVKM. V dropped 11 bases and J dropped 2; count of bases not matched to a gene: 6. Here the CDR3 reads CALRDRSTDTQYF. In nucleotides, the CDR3 is TGTGCCTTAAGGGACAGGTCCACAGATACGCAGTATTTT.

This clonotype was observed a handful of times. The gene calls are TRBV28 and TRBJ1-4, with 11 positions matching TRBD1. There are 14 residues in the CDR3. V gave up 4 bases and J gave up 7 bases; unmatched junction bases: 2. Looked up from germline, CDR1 is MDHEN and CDR2 is SYDVKM. In DNA, the CDR3 is TGTGCCAGCAGTTGGGGGACAGGGGGTGAAAAACTGTTTTTT. Encoded protein: CASSWGTGGEKLFF.

The chain recombines TRBV27 with TRBJ2-1; 9 bases are a match to TRBD1. Germline trimming cut 5 bases from V and 6 bases from J; bases unmatched to any gene: 5. CDR3 size: 14 residues. Germline V lookup: CDR1 MNHEY, CDR2 SMNVEV (reference sequence). The CDR3 loop is CASSAGTGSNEQFF. The DNA for the CDR3 is TGTGCCAGCAGTGCCGGGACAGGGTCCAATGAGCAGTTCTTC.

The rearrangement links TRBV11-2 to TRBJ2-3, with a weak D call TRBD1 (5 bases). The V gene's germline CDR1 is SGHAT and CDR2 FQNNGV. Trimming removed 5 bases at V and 3 bases at J, with 12 bases between. The CDR3 length is 14 residues. The CDR3 nucleotides are TGTGCCAGCAGCCCCCCTAGGGGAACAGATACGCAGTATTTT. This encodes CASSPPRGTDTQYF.

This clonotype was detected only once. CDR3 DNA: TGCAGTGCTCCGGAAGGGGTCACGGATACGCAGTATTTT. Its translation: CSAPEGVTDTQYF. This chain links TRBV20-1 with TRBJ2-3, with D possibly being TRBD1 (5 bases). CDR3 size: 13 residues. The V and J ends lost 5 bases and 6 bases respectively, with 15 bases between them. Germline V gene lookup returns CDR1 DFQATT and CDR2 SNEGSKA (reference sequence).

The rearrangement uses TRBV29-1 and TRBJ2-1; 8 bases map to TRBD2. Germline CDR1 SQVTM, CDR2 ANQGSEA. With 0 bases clipped from V and 4 bases from J, the junction kept 5 bases outside the gene matches. This CDR3 region has 15 residues. The CDR3 region is CSVEEASGPYNEQFF. DNA for the CDR3: TGCAGCGTTGAAGAGGCTAGCGGGCCTTACAATGAGCAGTTCTTC.

This clonotype was seen at least ten times. The rearrangement uses TRBV2 and TRBJ1-6; no reliable D call. The CDR3 spans 15 residues. The V gene's germline CDR1 is SNHLY and CDR2 FYNNEI. V was pared by 8 bases and J by 4 bases, with 15 bases between. The CDR3 is CASGPPPGYNSPLHF. The CDR3 DNA reads as TGTGCCAGCGGTCCCCCTCCAGGATATAATTCACCCCTCCACTTT. Based on the CDR3 plus reference TRBV2 and TRBJ1-6, the full variable domain is EPEVTQTPSHQVTQMGQEVILRCVPISNHLYFYWYRQILGQKVEFLVSFYNNEISEKSEIFDDQFSVERPDGSNFTLKIRSTKLEDSAMYFCASGPPPGYNSPLHFGNGTRLTVT.

J is TRBJ2-1 and V is TRBV20-1; D may be TRBD1 or TRBD2 (5 bases each). V was shortened by 5 bases and J by 9 bases, with 17 bases between the two germline ends. Germline loops: CDR1 DFQATT, CDR2 SNEGSKA (reference sequence). The CDR3 sequence is 13 residues long. The CDR3 here is CSAPGRMVGEQFF. The CDR3 DNA is TGCAGTGCTCCGGGACGGATGGTGGGTGAGCAGTTCTTC.

This clonotype has only a few counts. V and J are TRBV27 and TRBJ2-1; no definite D call. CDR3 size: 14 residues. Trimming pared 0 bases from V and 8 bases from J, leaving 11 bases between. Germline CDR1 is MNHEY and CDR2 is SMNVEV (reference sequence). The CDR3 loop reads CASSLSVFSYEQFF. CDR3 sequence (DNA): TGTGCCAGCAGTTTATCGGTCTTCTCCTATGAGCAGTTCTTC.

The chain couples TRBV6-6 to TRBJ1-3; D is possibly TRBD1 (6 bases). Trimming pared 2 bases from V and 6 bases from J, leaving 17 bases between. This CDR3 has 16 amino acids. Looked up from germline, CDR1 is MNHNY and CDR2 is SVGAGI (reference sequence). The CDR3 reads CASSYDGPGHQNTIYF. The CDR3 DNA sequence: TGTGCCAGCAGTTACGATGGGCCGGGACACCAAAACACCATATATTTT.

The chain links TRBV18 to TRBJ2-3; TRBD1 matches at 8 bases. CDR1 and CDR2 from the germline V gene are KGHSH and LQKENI. Trimming took 1 base from V and 0 from J; bases not matched to a gene: 3. This CDR3 region has 16 residues. CDR3 sequence: CASSPQTGASTDTQYF. The DNA for the CDR3 is TGTGCCAGCTCACCACAGACAGGGGCGAGCACAGATACGCAGTATTTT.

The sample holds many counts of this clonotype. This sequence joins TRBV30 and TRBJ1-3; D is unclear. CDR1 is GTSNPN and CDR2 is SVGIG in the germline V gene (reference sequence). The length of the CDR3 is 13 residues. The germline V and J ends were trimmed by 4 bases and 7 bases, with 14 bases remaining between them. CDR3 sequence: CAWNGYTANTIYF. The CDR3, as DNA: TGTGCCTGGAATGGGTACACTGCGAACACCATATATTTT.

The chain couples TRBV5-4 to TRBJ2-1; 14 nucleotides agree with TRBD2. This CDR3 comprises 16 residues. Germline CDR1 reads SGHNT; CDR2 reads YYREEE (reference sequence). Trimming cost V 5 bases and J 4 bases; bases outside gene matches: 5. The CDR3 nucleotides read TGTGCCAGCAGAGAGGGACTAGCGGGGGAATACAATGAGCAGTTCTTC. Amino acid sequence: CASREGLAGEYNEQFF.

This clonotype came up a few times. This chain uses TRBV10-3 with TRBJ2-7; 7 positions agree with TRBD1. Germline V gene data show CDR1 as ENHRY and CDR2 as SYGVKD. After removal of 4 bases from V and 3 bases from J, the junction contained 3 bases not matched to a gene. CDR3 length equals 13 residues. The CDR3 DNA sequence: TGTGCCATCAGTGTGGGGACAGACTACGAGCAGTACTTC. This codes for CAISVGTDYEQYF.

In its sample, this clonotype was seen many times. This chain connects TRBV30 to TRBJ2-1; maybe TRBD1 (5 bases). The CDR3 sequence is 12 residues long. Germline loops: CDR1 GTSNPN, CDR2 SVGIG (reference sequence). Trimming removed 4 bases from V and 8 bases from J, with 12 bases in between. The CDR3 region has the DNA TGTGCCTGGAAGGAACAGGTCGATGAGCAGTTCTTC. Its protein is CAWKEQVDEQFF.

This clonotype was seen a few times. The chain recombines TRBV28 with TRBJ2-3; D is ambiguous. V was trimmed by 6 bases and J by 4 bases, leaving 8 bases between them. This CDR3 region has 12 residues. In germline, CDR1 is MDHEN, CDR2 SYDVKM. CDR3 nucleotide sequence: TGTGCCAGCAGCCAATTAGCAGATACGCAGTATTTT. It translates to CASSQLADTQYF.